This TCR beta chain is from a study of monozygotic twins with inflammatory bowel disease. General study findings and limits: Repertoire similarity did not differ between concordant and discordant twins, perhaps due to limited power. Telling apart the different T cell subtypes was not possible.

Researchers put TCRalpha and TCRbeta cDNA through two nested PCRs lasting around 15 and 10 cycles. No DNA is given; TCRdb re-called the 5' RACE reads and lists each CDR3 protein once. The specimen's table records about 420,000 distinct CDR3 sequences. As for this clonotype: Its cognate antigen is unknown.

Germline CDR1 GTSNPN, CDR2 SVGIG (reference sequence). This CDR3 spans 15 amino acids. Sequenced sample: blood. The TCR originated in a human donor with ulcerative colitis or Crohn's disease, or a healthy co-twin of an affected twin (not recorded which). The rearrangement joins TRBV30 to TRBJ1-6. The CDR3 loop reads CAWSKDAGGGSPLHF.